This TCR beta chain was retrieved from a study of regulatory T cells in long-lasting Graves disease. Trimming pared 2 bases from V and 8 bases from J, leaving 13 bases between. Germline V gene data show CDR1 as SGHAT and CDR2 as FQNNGV. The CDR3 runs to 14 residues. Time point noted: newly diagnosed GD, antithyroid drugs for less than 3 months. PBMCs provided the RNA from which the TCR library was made. Construction of TCR beta libraries relied on iRepertoire HTBI primers and on Arm-PCR targeting CDR3 regions. TCRdb reprocessed the multiplex PCR reads via MiXCR and lists one record per CDR3 protein. The sample carries some 460,000 distinct CDR3 sequences, around 15% recorded once. This clonotype was seen a few times. These data were likewise used in another study, on T cells in Graves' hyperthyroidism and ophthalmopathy.

The chain has TRBV11-2 and TRBJ1-3; D call uncertain. The input for sequencing was peripheral blood mononuclear cells (PBMCs), taken at new diagnosis, from a patient treated with antithyroid drugs. The receptor was derived from a man aged 40-49 years with Graves disease. CDR3 loop: CASSLNWGMDTIYF. CDR3 bases: TGTGCCAGCAGCTTAAATTGGGGAATGGACACCATATATTTT.